The clone carrying this TCR beta chain has only a few counts. One entry per CDR3 protein results from TCRdb running MiXCR on the reads. This repertoire shows some 400,000 distinct CDR3 sequences, around 32% found once; its top ten account for roughly 13%. The data stem from a study of T cell repertoires in cytomegalovirus infection. CDR3 length equals 16 residues. CDR1 is SEHNR and CDR2 is FQNEAQ in the germline V gene (reference sequence). V was pared by 5 bases and J by 6 bases, with 8 bases of the junction left unmatched. The receptor was isolated from a human donor in good health (CMV status not recorded). Some clones in this sample may be carry-over from other donors' samples. The chain carries TRBV7-9 and TRBJ2-3; the match to TRBD2 covers 13 bases. The sequenced sample was PBMCs. The CDR3 loop is CASSAGLAGTQDTQYF. CDR3 bases: TGTGCCAGCAGCGCGGGACTAGCGGGGACCCAGGATACGCAGTATTTT.